One and the same sample provided the 3 T cell receptor beta chains below, sequenced in a study of T cell repertoires in cytomegalovirus infection. TCRdb passed the reads through MiXCR, listing each CDR3 protein once. This sample carries around 300,000 distinct CDR3 sequences, roughly 25% of them seen once, and the ten largest clones take about 14%. Their cognate antigens are unknown. Sequencing was performed on cultured PBMCs, taken from culture after CMV antigen stimulation. These receptors originate from a human donor in good health (CMV status not recorded). Some clones in this sample may be carry-over from other donors' samples.

This clonotype appeared a few times. The chain has TRBV6-2 or TRBV6-3 and TRBJ2-6; D unclear. This CDR3 comprises 16 residues. Looked up from germline, CDR1 is MNHEY and CDR2 is SVGEGT. The germline V and J ends were trimmed by 0 bases and 9 bases, with 15 bases remaining between them. The CDR3 loop reads CASSYSARSGLNVLTF. CDR3 coding DNA: TGTGCCAGCAGTTACTCGGCACGCTCTGGGCTCAACGTCCTGACTTTC.

This chain connects TRBV2 to TRBJ1-2; 8 bases agree with TRBD1. Germline CDR1 reads SNHLY; CDR2 reads FYNNEI. The J segment lost 0 bases and the V segment lost 3 bases, leaving 3 bases of the junction unmatched. CDR3 size: 15 residues. CDR3: CASSDGTGANYGYTF. The CDR3 bases are TGTGCCAGCAGTGACGGGACAGGAGCTAACTATGGCTACACCTTC. Full variable domain (remainder filled in from reference TRBV2 and TRBJ1-2): EPEVTQTPSHQVTQMGQEVILRCVPISNHLYFYWYRQILGQKVEFLVSFYNNEISEKSEIFDDQFSVERPDGSNFTLKIRSTKLEDSAMYFCASSDGTGANYGYTFGSGTRLTVV.

J is TRBJ2-3 and V is TRBV4-1; 8 bases agree with TRBD1. CDR3 length: 18 amino acids. The germline V gene has CDR1 MGHRA and CDR2 YSYEKL. J lost 2 bases, V lost 0 bases, and 10 bases had no gene match. The CDR3 protein is CASSQDFGTGMVTDTQYF. In nucleotides, the CDR3 is TGCGCCAGCAGCCAAGATTTCGGGACAGGAATGGTCACAGATACGCAGTATTTT.